What follows is one T cell receptor (beta chain) and its context. What this receptor recognizes is not known. Per-base quality was not reported, and no clone a single base away is much larger than it. This record belongs to a study of shared clonotypes between healthy human individuals (dated by TCRdb to the early 2020s). Broadly, across the study: A few men and two women, aged 18 to 49 years, made up the cohort. For each donor, three plates each were used for CD4 naive and CD4 memory, two plates were used for CD8 naive, and one plate was used for CD8 memory. Blood TCR repertoires of 5 or 6 healthy adults were deeply sequenced to estimate repertoire size and the extent of clonotype sharing between individuals. Different laboratories and diverse techniques were used to prepare libraries and sequence TCR repertoires, to increase sequencing depth and limit assay-specific biases. Between about 0.9 and 9 billion PBMCs per donor were obtained by leukapheresis. Points the paper makes about the study in general: The small number of donors limited the genetic and exposure-history diversity represented. Compared with non-shared clonotypes, the clonotypes found in all four sorted-subset donors had higher generation probabilities. Larger estimated clonotype richness was generally found for naive subsets than for memory subsets. Incomplete sequencing was indicated by rarefaction of sorted-subset datasets, despite the large sequencing depth. Sharing across several donors was observed for around 5% of naive CD4, under 4% of naive CD8, 2% to 2.5% of memory CD4, and less than 0.45% of memory CD8 clonotypes. Sampling was restricted to blood, and TCR repertoires in tissue are likely to differ from TCR repertoires in blood. Pairwise subsampling led to the expectation that sequencing depth would affect the degree of clonotype sharing among donors.

Healthy HIV-negative adults with no recently reported acute infections or vaccinations were included as donors. Every donor was a Caucasian adult residing in Nashville, Tennessee, USA. CD4+ T cells were enriched by magnetic negative selection, after which naive cells were positively selected on CD45RA and the negative fraction was taken as the memory subset. Blood was obtained by leukapheresis, after which PBMCs were separated by Ficoll-Histopaque density gradient centrifugation and cryopreserved in liquid nitrogen vapor phase. Purity and quantity of every magnetically sorted T cell population were checked by analytical flow cytometry. From each sorted fraction, genomic DNA was isolated and quantified by UV absorbance on a Nanodrop 2000c. The CDR3 sequence holds 14 residues, the cysteine and phenylalanine included. Only CDR3 DNA is held: 42 bases, read in frame from base 1. Per the germline V gene (reference sequence), LNHDA is the CDR1 and SQIVND is the CDR2. From V the trimming removes 2 bases and from J it removes 10 bases, while the gene matches leave 8 bases of the junction unaccounted for.

Using the deep immunoSEQ assay, TCR CDR3 regions were amplified from genomic DNA by multiplex PCR. Extracted genomic DNA from each cell subset was distributed evenly across all wells of several immunoSEQ 96-well plates, and each plate was treated as a replicate. For sorted subsets, each replicate PCR was loaded with 200 to 250 ng genomic DNA, equivalent to approximately 27,000 T cell genomes. Purified libraries were quantified with a Qubit 3.0 fluorometer, sized on a Bioanalyzer 2100, and re-quantified with the KAPA Library Quantification kit. Every immunoSEQ 96-well plate was sequenced on a dedicated single-read 150-cycle Illumina NextSeq 550 flow cell. As for the authors' bioinformatics: Because the immunoSEQ output held only junctional sequences and lacked quality scores, the filtering could not match the filtering applied to full-length reads. To assign V/J genes and CDR3, sequences were annotated against IMGT germline references using PyIR, a Python wrapper for IgBLAST v1.9. Any read was removed if the V/J assignment was weak (E-value above 1e-6), the CDR3 was missing, or the read contained stop codons, out-of-frame junctions, or ambiguous translated residues. A V3J clonotype was defined by an identical inferred V gene, J gene, and CDR3 amino acid sequence. Percentage overlap between repertoires was calculated by dividing the number of shared unique clonotypes by the size of the smaller repertoire. Three approaches were used to assess repertoire richness: RTK rarefaction, the Chao1 estimator, and Recon v2.1 estimates of unobserved clonotypes. OLGA was used to compute generation probabilities for all TCRbeta clonotypes that the gDNA method yielded from four donors. The table was pulled from immuneACCESS by TCRdb, which kept in-frame rearrangements only. Such tables lose some clones; where checked, under half of the loss comes from unresolved V genes, and the rest has no known cause. V and J calls and clone size are given by that table; D and trimming were obtained from the DNA. The sample includes about 2.5 million clones, with approximately 90% observed a single time. The top ten constitute approximately 0.41% of the sample.

This sequence was found in a man aged 18-30 years in good health. Some clones in this sample may be carry-over from other donors' samples. This receptor chain uses TRBV19 and TRBJ2-1; 7 central bases correspond to TRBD1. The sequenced sample consisted of naive CD4+ T cells from PBMCs. Sample cell subset or site, as interpreted from the label and publication: CD45RA+ positively selected. In nucleotide form, the sequence is TGTGCCAGTAGTATACCGGGACAGAATTGGGAGCAGTTCTTC. This encodes CASSIPGQNWEQFF.